This TCR beta chain is from a study of identical twins. Study-level findings and limits: Abundant beta clonotypes from cord blood bore fewer insertions; memory repertoires lacked this pattern. The conclusions drew on cross-sectional statistical analysis instead of tracking the same donors.

TCRdb independently ran MiXCR on the 5' RACE reads; one entry per CDR3 protein. The profile shows roughly 630,000 distinct CDR3 sequences, roughly 6.6% of them singletons. Ten or more counts support this clonotype. Its antigen is undetermined. The ends were cut back, 1 base at V and 3 bases at J, with 3 bases in the middle. Germline values: CDR1 KGHDR, CDR2 SFDVKD. CDR3 length: 13 residues. These same data were also listed under a study on yellow fever vaccine responses in identical twins.

This clonotype originated in a woman in her late teens or twenties in good health. This rearrangement joins TRBV24-1 to TRBJ2-1; D uncertain. The sequencing sample was made of PBMCs. The CDR3 region is CATSDFNYNEQFF. The CDR3 DNA reads as TGTGCCACCAGTGATTTCAACTACAATGAGCAGTTCTTC.